This T cell receptor beta chain was obtained from a study of CD8 T cells in ankylosing spondylitis (dated by TCRdb to about 2017). Background for the entire study: To find TCR variants linked to disease, the study profiled T cell receptor beta repertoires in ankylosing spondylitis patients and healthy donors. The full study cohort comprised about 24 ankylosing spondylitis patients and about 110 healthy donors. Samples of peripheral blood were taken, and for ankylosing spondylitis patients, synovial fluid was collected as well.

Paper-wide results and their limitations: Blood from ankylosing spondylitis patients appeared to be characterized by a TCR beta motif made up of under ten highly homologous amino acid variants. The disease-linked clones showed a CD8+ phenotype and occurred at relatively low frequencies in peripheral blood. Significant enrichment of the disease-linked clones was reported in matched synovial fluid samples from ankylosing spondylitis patients. Some motif variants were previously reported in synovial fluid and blood of reactive arthritis patients, suggesting common disease-initiation mechanisms.

Instrument used: Illumina HiSeq 2500. Quantitative 5'-RACE with molecular barcodes was the method used to prepare the TCR beta libraries. In the paper's pipeline: A new computational method based on a probabilistic model of VDJ rearrangement was used to identify disease-linked TCR variants. TCRdb itself trimmed the public reads at Q25 with fastp, ran MiXCR and retained productive beta chains. Each CDR3 protein gets just one entry, which takes the most common genes and DNA from the rows behind it. Clone size and V and J calls follow TCRdb, not the original study. In this sample the table shows 200,000 to 250,000 distinct CDR3 sequences, around 8% of which occur a single time. Together, the top ten hold roughly 4.9% of the sample. Comments on this clonotype: Its antigen is not yet known. Base qualities are not provided; no much larger clone lies one nucleotide away.

The TCR was taken from a female donor with ankylosing spondylitis or in good health (not recorded which). The specimen sequenced was blood, either unsorted or a sorted T cell fraction (not recorded which).

The encoded CDR3 is CASSWDGRVSGELFF. The bases read TGTGCCAGCAGCTGGGACGGGAGGGTCTCCGGGGAGCTGTTTTTT. Recombination connected TRBV11-2 to TRBJ2-2; 8 central bases correspond to TRBD2. Spanning cysteine to phenylalanine, the CDR3 consists of 15 amino acids. Left in the record is the CDR3 DNA by itself, 45 bases read in frame from the first base. The CDR1 and CDR2 encoded by the germline V gene are SGHAT and FQNNGV. V is cut back by 4 bases and J by 6 bases, with 7 bases in the junction unmatched.